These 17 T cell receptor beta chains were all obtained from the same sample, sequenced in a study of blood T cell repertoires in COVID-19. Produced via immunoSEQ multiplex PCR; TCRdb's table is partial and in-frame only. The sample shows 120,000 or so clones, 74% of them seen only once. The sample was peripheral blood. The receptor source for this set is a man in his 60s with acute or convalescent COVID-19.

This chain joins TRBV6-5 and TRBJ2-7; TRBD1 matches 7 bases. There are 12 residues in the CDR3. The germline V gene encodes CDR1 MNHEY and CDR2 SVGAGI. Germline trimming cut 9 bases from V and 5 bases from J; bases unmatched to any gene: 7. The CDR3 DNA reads TGTGCCAGACTAATGACAGGGCACGAGCAGTACTTC. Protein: CARLMTGHEQYF.

This chain's CDR3 is CASSPDSLNYGYTF. The CDR3 region has the DNA TGTGCCAGCAGCCCGGACAGCCTTAACTATGGCTACACCTTC. The J gene is TRBJ1-2, the V gene TRBV6-6; maybe TRBD1 (6 bases). Per germline, CDR1 MNHNY and CDR2 SVGAGI (reference sequence). V lost 6 bases and J 1 base, leaving 12 bases between the germline ends. This CDR3 has 14 amino acids.

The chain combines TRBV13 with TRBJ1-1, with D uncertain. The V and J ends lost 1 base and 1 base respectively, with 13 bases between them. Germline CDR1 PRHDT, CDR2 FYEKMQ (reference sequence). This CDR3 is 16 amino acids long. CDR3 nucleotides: TGTGCCAGCAGCTTAGTGCCTGCCAGGAAGAACACTGAAGCTTTCTTT. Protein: CASSLVPARKNTEAFF.

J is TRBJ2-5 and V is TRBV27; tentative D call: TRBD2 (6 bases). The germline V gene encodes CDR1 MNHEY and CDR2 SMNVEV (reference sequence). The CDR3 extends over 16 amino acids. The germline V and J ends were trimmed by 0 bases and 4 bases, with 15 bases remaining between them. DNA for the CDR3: TGTGCCAGCAGTTTATCCGCGTGGAGGGTTGGAGAGACCCAGTACTTC. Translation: CASSLSAWRVGETQYF.

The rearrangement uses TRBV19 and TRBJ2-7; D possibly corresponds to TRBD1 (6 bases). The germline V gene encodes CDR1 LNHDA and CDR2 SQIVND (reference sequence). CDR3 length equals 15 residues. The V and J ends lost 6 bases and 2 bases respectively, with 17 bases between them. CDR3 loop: CASSPVPRGPYEQYF. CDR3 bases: TGTGCCAGTAGCCCCGTCCCCAGGGGTCCCTACGAGCAGTACTTC.

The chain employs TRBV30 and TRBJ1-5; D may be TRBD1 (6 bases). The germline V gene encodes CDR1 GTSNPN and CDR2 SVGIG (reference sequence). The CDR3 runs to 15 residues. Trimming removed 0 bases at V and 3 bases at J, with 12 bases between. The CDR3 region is CAWSVLGTSNQPQHF. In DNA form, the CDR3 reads TGTGCCTGGAGTGTACTGGGGACATCCAATCAGCCCCAGCATTTT.

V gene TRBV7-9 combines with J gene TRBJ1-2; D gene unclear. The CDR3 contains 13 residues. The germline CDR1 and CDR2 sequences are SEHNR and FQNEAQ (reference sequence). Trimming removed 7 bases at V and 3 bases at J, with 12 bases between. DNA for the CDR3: TGTGCCAGCACCGGGCGGGCCGACTATGGCTACACCTTC. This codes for CASTGRADYGYTF.

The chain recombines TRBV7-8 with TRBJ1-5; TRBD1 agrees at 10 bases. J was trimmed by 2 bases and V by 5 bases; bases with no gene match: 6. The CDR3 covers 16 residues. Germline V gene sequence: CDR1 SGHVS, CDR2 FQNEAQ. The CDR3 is CASSRRDRGGNQPQHF. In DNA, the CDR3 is TGTGCCAGCAGCCGAAGGGACAGGGGTGGCAATCAGCCCCAGCATTTT.

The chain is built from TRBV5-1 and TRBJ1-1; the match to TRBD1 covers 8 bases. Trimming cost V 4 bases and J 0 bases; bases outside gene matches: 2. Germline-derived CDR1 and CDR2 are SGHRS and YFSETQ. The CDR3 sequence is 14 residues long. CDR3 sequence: CASSRQGMNTEAFF. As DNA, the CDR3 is TGCGCCAGCAGCCGACAGGGGATGAACACTGAAGCTTTCTTT.

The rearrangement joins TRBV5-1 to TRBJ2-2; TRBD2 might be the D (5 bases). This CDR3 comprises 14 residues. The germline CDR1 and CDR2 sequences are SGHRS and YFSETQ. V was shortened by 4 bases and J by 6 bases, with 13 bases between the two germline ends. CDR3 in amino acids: CASSPDRGAGELFF. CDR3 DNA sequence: TGCGCCAGCAGCCCCGACCGGGGAGCCGGGGAGCTGTTTTTT.

Written as DNA, the CDR3 is TGTGCCAGCAGCTCATACAGCAATGAGCAGTTCTTC. Translated: CASSSYSNEQFF. This sequence joins TRBV5-8 and TRBJ2-1; no reliable D call. V lost 3 bases and J lost 6, with 7 bases in between. Germline CDR1 reads SGHTS; CDR2 reads YDEGEE. The CDR3 has 12 amino acids.

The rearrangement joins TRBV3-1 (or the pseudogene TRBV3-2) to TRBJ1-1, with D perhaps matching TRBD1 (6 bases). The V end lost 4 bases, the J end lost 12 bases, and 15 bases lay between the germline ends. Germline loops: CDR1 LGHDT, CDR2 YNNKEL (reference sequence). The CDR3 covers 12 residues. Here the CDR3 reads CASSRGTTGPFF. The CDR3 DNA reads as TGTGCCAGCAGCCGGGGGACAACCGGGCCTTTCTTT.

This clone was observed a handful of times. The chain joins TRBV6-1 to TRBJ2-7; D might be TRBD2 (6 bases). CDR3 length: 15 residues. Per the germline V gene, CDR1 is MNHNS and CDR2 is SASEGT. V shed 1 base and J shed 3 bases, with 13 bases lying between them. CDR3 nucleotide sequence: TGTGCCAGCAGTGAAGGTGGGAGACTAGACTACGAGCAGTACTTC. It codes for CASSEGGRLDYEQYF.

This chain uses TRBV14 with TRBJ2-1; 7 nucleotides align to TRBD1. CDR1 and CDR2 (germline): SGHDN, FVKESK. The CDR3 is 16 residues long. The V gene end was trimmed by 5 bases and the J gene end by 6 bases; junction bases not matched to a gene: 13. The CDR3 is CASSRQGSDFVNEQFF. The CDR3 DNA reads TGTGCCAGCAGCAGACAGGGCTCCGATTTCGTCAATGAGCAGTTCTTC.

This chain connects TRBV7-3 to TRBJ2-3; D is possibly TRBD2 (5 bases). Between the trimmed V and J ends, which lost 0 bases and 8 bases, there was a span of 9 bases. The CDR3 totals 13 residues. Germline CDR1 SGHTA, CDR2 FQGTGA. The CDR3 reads CASSLTGSGTQYF. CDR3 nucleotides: TGTGCCAGCAGCTTAACAGGGAGTGGTACGCAGTATTTT.

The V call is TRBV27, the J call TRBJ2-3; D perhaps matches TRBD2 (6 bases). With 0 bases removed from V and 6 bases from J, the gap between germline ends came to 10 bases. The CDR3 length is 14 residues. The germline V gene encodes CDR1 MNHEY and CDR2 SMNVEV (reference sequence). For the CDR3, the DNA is TGTGCCAGCAGTTTATCGGAGGGTTGGGATACGCAGTATTTT. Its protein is CASSLSEGWDTQYF.

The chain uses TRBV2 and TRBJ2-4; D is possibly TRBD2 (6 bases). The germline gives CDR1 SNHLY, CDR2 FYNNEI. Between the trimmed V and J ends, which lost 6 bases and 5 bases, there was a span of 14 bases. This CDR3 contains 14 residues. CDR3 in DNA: TGTGCCAGCAGCAGGGAACGGAGGGAAAACATTCAGTACTTC. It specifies CASSRERRENIQYF.